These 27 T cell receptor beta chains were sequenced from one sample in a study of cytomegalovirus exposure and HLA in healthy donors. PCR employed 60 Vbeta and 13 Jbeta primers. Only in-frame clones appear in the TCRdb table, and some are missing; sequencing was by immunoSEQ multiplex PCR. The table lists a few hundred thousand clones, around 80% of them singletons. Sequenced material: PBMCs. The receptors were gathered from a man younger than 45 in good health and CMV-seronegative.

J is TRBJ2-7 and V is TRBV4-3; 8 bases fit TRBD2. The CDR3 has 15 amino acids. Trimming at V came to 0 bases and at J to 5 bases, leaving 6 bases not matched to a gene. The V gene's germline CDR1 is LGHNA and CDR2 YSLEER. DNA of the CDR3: TGCGCCAGCAGCCAAGAGTTAGCGGGGAACCACGAGCAGTACTTC. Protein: CASSQELAGNHEQYF.

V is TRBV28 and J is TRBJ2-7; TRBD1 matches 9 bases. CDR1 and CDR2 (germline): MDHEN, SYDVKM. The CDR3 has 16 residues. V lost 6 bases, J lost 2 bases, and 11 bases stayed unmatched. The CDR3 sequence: CASSSTPGTGTYEQYF. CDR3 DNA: TGTGCCAGCAGCTCTACGCCCGGGACAGGGACCTACGAGCAGTACTTC.

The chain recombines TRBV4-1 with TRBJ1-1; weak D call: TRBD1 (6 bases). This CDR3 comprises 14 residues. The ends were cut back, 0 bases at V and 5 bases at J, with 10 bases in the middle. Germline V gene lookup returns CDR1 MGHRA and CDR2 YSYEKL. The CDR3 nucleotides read TGCGCCAGCAGCCAAGAGGGAAGGGGGACTGAAGCTTTCTTT. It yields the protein CASSQEGRGTEAFF.

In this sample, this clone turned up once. CDR3 amino acids: CASSLAHTGNTIYF. In DNA form, the CDR3 reads TGTGCCAGCAGTTTAGCACATACTGGAAACACCATATATTTT. The J gene is TRBJ1-3, the V gene TRBV28, with D unresolved. The CDR3 is made up of 14 amino acids. The V gene's germline CDR1 is MDHEN and CDR2 SYDVKM. The V end was cut by 2 bases, the J end by 2 bases, with 7 bases between.

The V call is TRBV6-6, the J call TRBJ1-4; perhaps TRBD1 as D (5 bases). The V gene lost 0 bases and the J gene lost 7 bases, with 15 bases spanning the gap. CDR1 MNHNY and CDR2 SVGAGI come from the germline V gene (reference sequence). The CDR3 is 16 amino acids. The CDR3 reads CASSYSTGGSSEKLFF. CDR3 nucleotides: TGTGCCAGCAGTTACTCGACGGGGGGTTCGAGTGAAAAACTGTTTTTT.

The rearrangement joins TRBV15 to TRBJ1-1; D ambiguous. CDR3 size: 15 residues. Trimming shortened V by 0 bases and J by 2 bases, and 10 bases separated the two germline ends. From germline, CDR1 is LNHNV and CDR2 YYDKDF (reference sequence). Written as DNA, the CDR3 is TGTGCCACCAGCAGAGAAGTAGCCGCCAACACTGAAGCTTTCTTT. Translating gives CATSREVAANTEAFF.

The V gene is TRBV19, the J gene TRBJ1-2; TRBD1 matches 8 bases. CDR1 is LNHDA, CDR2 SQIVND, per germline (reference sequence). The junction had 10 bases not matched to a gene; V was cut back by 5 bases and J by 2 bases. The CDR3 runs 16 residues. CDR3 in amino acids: CASSPPDRVKNYGYTF. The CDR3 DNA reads TGTGCCAGTAGTCCACCGGACAGGGTAAAAAACTATGGCTACACCTTC.

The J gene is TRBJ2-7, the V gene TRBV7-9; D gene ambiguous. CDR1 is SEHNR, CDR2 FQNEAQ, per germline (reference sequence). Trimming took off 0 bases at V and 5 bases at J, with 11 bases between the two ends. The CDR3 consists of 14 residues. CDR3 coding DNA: TGTGCCAGCAGCTTAGCTAAAATAATAGACGAGCAGTACTTC. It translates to CASSLAKIIDEQYF.

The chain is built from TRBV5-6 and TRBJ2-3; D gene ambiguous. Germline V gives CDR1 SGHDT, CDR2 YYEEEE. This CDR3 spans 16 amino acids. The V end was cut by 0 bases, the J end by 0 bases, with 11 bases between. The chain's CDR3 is CASSLVSPGSTDTQYF. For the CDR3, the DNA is TGTGCCAGCAGCTTGGTGAGTCCCGGGAGCACAGATACGCAGTATTTT.

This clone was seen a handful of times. CDR3: CASKGDQPQHF. CDR3 DNA sequence: TGTGCCAGCAAAGGGGATCAGCCCCAGCATTTT. This chain connects TRBV6-6 to TRBJ1-5; D may be TRBD1 (5 bases). This CDR3 comprises 11 residues. With 7 bases removed from V and 5 bases from J, the gap between germline ends came to 6 bases. Germline V gene data show CDR1 as MNHNY and CDR2 as SVGAGI (reference sequence).

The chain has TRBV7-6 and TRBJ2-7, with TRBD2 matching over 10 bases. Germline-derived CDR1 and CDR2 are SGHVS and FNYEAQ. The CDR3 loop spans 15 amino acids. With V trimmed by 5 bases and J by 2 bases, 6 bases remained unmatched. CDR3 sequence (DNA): TGTGCCAGCAGCCCGCGACTAGCGGGTACCTACGAGCAGTACTTC. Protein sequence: CASSPRLAGTYEQYF.

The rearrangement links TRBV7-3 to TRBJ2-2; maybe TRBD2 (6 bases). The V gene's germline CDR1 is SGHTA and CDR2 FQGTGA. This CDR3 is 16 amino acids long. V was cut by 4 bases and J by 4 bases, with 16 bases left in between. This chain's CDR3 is CASSSGGGEITGELFF. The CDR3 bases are TGTGCCAGCAGCTCCGGTGGCGGGGAGATCACCGGGGAGCTGTTTTTT.

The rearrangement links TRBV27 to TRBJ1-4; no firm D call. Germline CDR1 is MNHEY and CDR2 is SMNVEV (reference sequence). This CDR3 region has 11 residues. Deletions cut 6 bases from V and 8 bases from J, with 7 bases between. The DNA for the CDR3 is TGTGCCAGCAGGACTGGAGAAAAACTGTTTTTT. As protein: CASRTGEKLFF. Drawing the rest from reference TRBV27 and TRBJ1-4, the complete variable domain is EAQVTQNPRYLITVTGKKLTVTCSQNMNHEYMSWYRQDPGLGLRQIYYSMNVEVTDKGDVPEGYKVSRKEKRNFPLILESPSPNQTSLYFCASRTGEKLFFGSGTQLSVL.

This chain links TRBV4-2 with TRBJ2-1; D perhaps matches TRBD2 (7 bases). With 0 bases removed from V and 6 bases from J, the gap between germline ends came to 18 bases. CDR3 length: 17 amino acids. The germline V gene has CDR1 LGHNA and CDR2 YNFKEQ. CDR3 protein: CASSQDGGGRLGNEQFF. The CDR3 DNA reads TGTGCCAGCAGCCAAGATGGGGGGGGCAGGTTGGGCAATGAGCAGTTCTTC.

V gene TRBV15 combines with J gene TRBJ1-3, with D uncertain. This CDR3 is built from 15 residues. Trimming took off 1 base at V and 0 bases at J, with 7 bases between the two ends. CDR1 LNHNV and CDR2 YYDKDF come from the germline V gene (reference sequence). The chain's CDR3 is CATSRGQNSGNTIYF. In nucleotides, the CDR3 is TGTGCCACCAGCAGAGGTCAGAACTCTGGAAACACCATATATTTT.

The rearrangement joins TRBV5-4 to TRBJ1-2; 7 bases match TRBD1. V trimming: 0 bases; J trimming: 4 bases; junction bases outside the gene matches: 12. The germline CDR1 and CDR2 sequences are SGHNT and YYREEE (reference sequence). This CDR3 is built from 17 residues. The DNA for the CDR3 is TGTGCCAGCAGCTTGGCCCGACAGGGAAGGACTTCCTATGGCTACACCTTC. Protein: CASSLARQGRTSYGYTF.

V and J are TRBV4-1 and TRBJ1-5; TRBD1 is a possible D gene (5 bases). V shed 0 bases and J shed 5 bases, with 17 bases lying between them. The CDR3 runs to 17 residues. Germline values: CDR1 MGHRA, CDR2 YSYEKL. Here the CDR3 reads CASSQDVTDLKDQPQHF. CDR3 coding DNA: TGCGCCAGCAGCCAAGATGTGACAGACCTTAAGGATCAGCCCCAGCATTTT.

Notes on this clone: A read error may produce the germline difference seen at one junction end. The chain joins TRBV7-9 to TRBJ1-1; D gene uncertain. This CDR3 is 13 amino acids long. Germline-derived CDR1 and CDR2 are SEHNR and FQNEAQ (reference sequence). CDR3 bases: TGTTCCAGCAGCCCCCTTAGGAACACTGAAGCTTTCTTT. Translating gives CSSSPLRNTEAFF.

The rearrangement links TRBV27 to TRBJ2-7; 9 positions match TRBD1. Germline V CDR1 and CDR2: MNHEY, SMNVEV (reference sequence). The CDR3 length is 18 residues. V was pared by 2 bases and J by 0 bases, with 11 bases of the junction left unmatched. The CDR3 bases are TGTGCCAGCAGTTTACCCACCGGGACAGGGTTGGGCTCCTACGAGCAGTACTTC. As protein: CASSLPTGTGLGSYEQYF.

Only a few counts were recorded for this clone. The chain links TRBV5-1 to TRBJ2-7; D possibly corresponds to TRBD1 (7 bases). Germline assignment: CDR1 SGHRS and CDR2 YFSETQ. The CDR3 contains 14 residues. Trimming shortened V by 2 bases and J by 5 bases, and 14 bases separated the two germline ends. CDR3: CASSFDTRGDEQYF. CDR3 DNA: TGCGCCAGCAGCTTCGATACCAGGGGGGACGAGCAGTACTTC. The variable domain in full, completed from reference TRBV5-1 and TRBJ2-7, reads KAGVTQTPRYLIKTRGQQVTLSCSPISGHRSVSWYQQTPGQGLQFLFEYFSETQRNKGNFPGRFSGRQFSNSRSEMNVSTLELGDSALYLCASSFDTRGDEQYFGPGTRLTVT.

The CDR3 protein is CSVERTGANYGYTF. CDR3 sequence (DNA): TGCAGCGTTGAAAGGACAGGGGCTAACTATGGCTACACCTTC. This rearrangement joins TRBV29-1 to TRBJ1-2; 9 bases are a match to TRBD1. The germline CDR1 and CDR2 sequences are SQVTM and ANQGSEA. The ends lost 2 bases at V and 0 bases at J; junction bases unmatched: 1. This CDR3 is built from 14 residues.

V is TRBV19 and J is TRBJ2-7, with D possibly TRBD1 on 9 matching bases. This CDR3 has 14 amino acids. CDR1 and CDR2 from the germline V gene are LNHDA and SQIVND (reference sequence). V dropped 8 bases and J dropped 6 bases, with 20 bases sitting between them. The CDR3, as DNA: TGTGCCAGTTCGAGGACAGGGGCGGGAGGCGAGCAGTACTTC. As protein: CASSRTGAGGEQYF.

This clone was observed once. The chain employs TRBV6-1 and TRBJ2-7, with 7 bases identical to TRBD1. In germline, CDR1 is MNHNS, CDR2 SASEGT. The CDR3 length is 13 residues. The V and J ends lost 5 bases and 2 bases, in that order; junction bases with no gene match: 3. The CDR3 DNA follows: TGTGCCAGCAGTAGGGGACAGACCTACGAGCAGTACTTC. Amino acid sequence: CASSRGQTYEQYF.

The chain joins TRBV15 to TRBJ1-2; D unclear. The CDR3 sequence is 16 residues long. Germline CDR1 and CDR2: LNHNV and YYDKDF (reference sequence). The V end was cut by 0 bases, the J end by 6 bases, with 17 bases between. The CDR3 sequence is CATSRDPQRGGDGYTF. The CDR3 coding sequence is TGTGCCACCAGCAGAGATCCCCAGCGGGGTGGCGATGGCTACACCTTC.

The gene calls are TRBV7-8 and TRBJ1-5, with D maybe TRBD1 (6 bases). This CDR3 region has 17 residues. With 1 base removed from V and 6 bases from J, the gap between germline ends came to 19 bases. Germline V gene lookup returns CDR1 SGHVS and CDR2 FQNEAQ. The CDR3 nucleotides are TGTGCCAGCAGCTTAGACGGGGGAAGGGGGGGGGTTCAGCCCCAGCATTTT. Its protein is CASSLDGGRGGVQPQHF.

CDR3: CASSIRQHEQYF. Written as DNA, the CDR3 is TGTGCCAGTAGTATTAGACAGCACGAGCAGTACTTC. The J gene is TRBJ2-7, the V gene TRBV19, with a possible D match to TRBD1 (5 bases). Germline loops: CDR1 LNHDA, CDR2 SQIVND (reference sequence). Trimming pared 3 bases from V and 5 bases from J, leaving 8 bases between. The CDR3 has 12 residues.

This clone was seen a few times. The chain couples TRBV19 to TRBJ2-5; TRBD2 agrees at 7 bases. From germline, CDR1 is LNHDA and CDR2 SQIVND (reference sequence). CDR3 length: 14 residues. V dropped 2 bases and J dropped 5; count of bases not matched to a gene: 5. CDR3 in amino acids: CASSITSAGETQYF. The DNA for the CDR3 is TGTGCCAGTAGTATAACTAGCGCCGGGGAGACCCAGTACTTC.